A selection of T cell receptor beta chains follows, all from one sample in a study of blood T cell repertoires in COVID-19. Assay used: immunoSEQ multiplex PCR; TCRdb lists only in-frame clones, some missing. The sample lists about 320,000 clones, approximately 85% seen once, with approximately 7.9% in the top ten. Sequenced sample: peripheral blood. The source of these receptors is a human donor in a cohort sampled during active COVID-19. Both conserved end residues are part of each CDR3. The D gene is left open where the match is weak. A row's size may be missing; if present it is once, few, many or a size class.

v_gene: TRBV19; d_gene: TRBD1; j_gene: TRBJ1-2; abundance: few; len: 15; CDR3nt: TGTGCCAGTAGTCCTACAGGGGTAGCTAACTATGGCTACACCTTC; CDR3aa: CASSPTGVANYGYTF
v_gene: TRBV3-1/TRBV3-2; d_gene: .; j_gene: TRBJ2-1; abundance: .; len: 19; CDR3nt: TGTGCCAGCAGCCAAGAGCCTTCCTGGACTCGACCTCCCTACAATGAGCAGTTCTTC; CDR3aa: CASSQEPSWTRPPYNEQFF
v_gene: TRBV6-1; d_gene: .; j_gene: TRBJ2-7; abundance: once; len: 14; CDR3nt: TGTGCCAGCAGTGAAGCCCAGAGGGCCTACGAGCAGTACTTC; CDR3aa: CASSEAQRAYEQYF
v_gene: TRBV18; d_gene: .; j_gene: TRBJ1-3; abundance: .; len: 13; CDR3nt: TGTGCCAGCTCACCAAATCTCGGAAACACCATATATTTT; CDR3aa: CASSPNLGNTIYF
v_gene: TRBV15; d_gene: .; j_gene: TRBJ1-2; abundance: .; len: 17; CDR3nt: TGTGCCACCAGCAGAGATCGGACACTCGGGGGATCTAGTGGCTACACCTTC; CDR3aa: CATSRDRTLGGSSGYTF
v_gene: TRBV5-4; d_gene: .; j_gene: TRBJ1-2; abundance: .; len: 11; CDR3nt: TGTGCCAGCAGCTTGGCCGGGGGCTACACCTTC; CDR3aa: CASSLAGGYTF
v_gene: TRBV12-3/TRBV12-4; d_gene: .; j_gene: TRBJ2-1; abundance: .; len: 12; CDR3nt: TGTGCCAGCAGAGGGGCCTACAATGAGCAGTTCTTC; CDR3aa: CASRGAYNEQFF
v_gene: TRBV10-1; d_gene: TRBD1; j_gene: TRBJ2-1; abundance: few; len: 15; CDR3nt: TGCGCCAGCAGTGGGGACAGGCGTTCCTACAATGAGCAGTTCTTC; CDR3aa: CASSGDRRSYNEQFF
v_gene: TRBV18; d_gene: .; j_gene: TRBJ2-1; abundance: .; len: 17; CDR3nt: TGTGCCAGCTCACCAAGGAGGGCACCTGTCCCAATCGATGAGCAGTTCTTC; CDR3aa: CASSPRRAPVPIDEQFF
v_gene: TRBV6-5; d_gene: .; j_gene: TRBJ1-1; abundance: .; len: 15; CDR3nt: TGTGCCAGCAGAACAACTGGAGGGGGGGGCACTGAAGCTTTCTTT; CDR3aa: CASRTTGGGGTEAFF
v_gene: TRBV5-1; d_gene: TRBD2; j_gene: TRBJ2-7; abundance: few; len: 15; CDR3nt: TGCGCCAGCAGCTTGCGGGGGGATTCCACCTACGAGCAGTACTTC; CDR3aa: CASSLRGDSTYEQYF
v_gene: TRBV9; d_gene: .; j_gene: TRBJ2-1; abundance: .; len: 13; CDR3nt: TGTGCCAGCAGCGTAGTTCCTAATAATGAGCAGTTCTTC; CDR3aa: CASSVVPNNEQFF
v_gene: TRBV7-9; d_gene: TRBD1; j_gene: TRBJ1-2; abundance: .; len: 19; CDR3nt: TGTGCCAGCAGCTTATATGGGGGTGACAGGGGCGACCGTAACTATGGCTACACCTTC; CDR3aa: CASSLYGGDRGDRNYGYTF
v_gene: TRBV3-1/TRBV3-2; d_gene: TRBD1; j_gene: TRBJ2-3; abundance: .; len: 17; CDR3nt: TGTGCCAGCAGCCAAGTTTTAATCGAGGGGGCCGAAGATACGCAGTATTTT; CDR3aa: CASSQVLIEGAEDTQYF
v_gene: TRBV12-3/TRBV12-4; d_gene: .; j_gene: TRBJ1-1; abundance: .; len: 11; CDR3nt: TGTGCCAGCAGTTCGTTTACTGAAGCTTTCTTT; CDR3aa: CASSSFTEAFF
v_gene: TRBV10-3; d_gene: .; j_gene: TRBJ1-2; abundance: .; len: 13; CDR3nt: TGTGCCATCAGGAGGACATCGGAGGGTGGCTACACCTTC; CDR3aa: CAIRRTSEGGYTF
v_gene: TRBV5-5; d_gene: .; j_gene: TRBJ1-5; abundance: once; len: 14; CDR3nt: TGTGCCAGCAGCTTAACGGGGTTCGCGCGGCCCCAGCATTTT; CDR3aa: CASSLTGFARPQHF
v_gene: TRBV19; d_gene: .; j_gene: TRBJ1-2; abundance: .; len: 13; CDR3nt: TGTGCCAGTAGATCGGAGCAGTTGAATGGCTACACCTTC; CDR3aa: CASRSEQLNGYTF
v_gene: TRBV30; d_gene: TRBD1; j_gene: TRBJ1-2; abundance: .; len: 15; CDR3nt: TGTGCCTGGACATTACAGTCGGGACAGGGTAATGGCTACACCTTC; CDR3aa: CAWTLQSGQGNGYTF
v_gene: TRBV6-6; d_gene: TRBD2; j_gene: TRBJ2-7; abundance: once; len: 13; CDR3nt: TGTGCCACCGAGCGGGGGCAAACCTACGAGCAGTACTTC; CDR3aa: CATERGQTYEQYF
v_gene: TRBV6-5; d_gene: .; j_gene: TRBJ2-7; abundance: .; len: 15; CDR3nt: TGTGCCAGCCGACCAGAAGGGGGAGTCTCCTACGAGCAGTACTTC; CDR3aa: CASRPEGGVSYEQYF
v_gene: TRBV5-4; d_gene: .; j_gene: TRBJ2-4; abundance: .; len: 14; CDR3nt: TGTGCCAGCAGACAACAGGGTGGCAAAAACATTCAGTACTTC; CDR3aa: CASRQQGGKNIQYF
v_gene: TRBV4-2; d_gene: TRBD1; j_gene: TRBJ1-6; abundance: many; len: 16; CDR3nt: TGTGCCAGCAGCCAACAAACAGGGGGGTTTGGGTCACCCCTCCACTTT; CDR3aa: CASSQQTGGFGSPLHF
v_gene: TRBV19; d_gene: TRBD2; j_gene: TRBJ2-7; abundance: .; len: 14; CDR3nt: TGTGCCAGTAGTTCCCCAGCGGGGACTTACGAGCAGTACTTC; CDR3aa: CASSSPAGTYEQYF
v_gene: TRBV7-9; d_gene: .; j_gene: TRBJ1-5; abundance: few; len: 14; CDR3nt: TGTGCCAGCAGCGCCTCGGGGGGCGAGGGTTCCCAGCATTTT; CDR3aa: CASSASGGEGSQHF
v_gene: TRBV30; d_gene: .; j_gene: TRBJ1-1; abundance: .; len: 18; CDR3nt: TGTGCCTGGAGCGCACCGGTAGGGGCAGCCCGGGTGGACACTGAAGCTTTCTTT; CDR3aa: CAWSAPVGAARVDTEAFF
v_gene: TRBV21-1; d_gene: .; j_gene: TRBJ2-7; abundance: .; len: 13; CDR3nt: TGTGCCAGCAGCAGTGGAGGGCCGTACGAGCAGTACTTC; CDR3aa: CASSSGGPYEQYF